The sequence of this T cell receptor (beta chain) was determined in a study of blood T cells in healthy people across ages. The CDR3 spans 13 residues. Germline CDR1 is MDHEN and CDR2 is SYDVKM. V was shortened by 5 bases and J by 5 bases, with 12 bases between the two germline ends. Through a sample-barcoded 5' primer and a J-beta primer mix, a second PCR was run for 7 to 11 cycles. TCRdb itself ran the 5' RACE reads through MiXCR, one entry per CDR3 protein. The sample includes roughly 1.6 million distinct CDR3 sequences, roughly 30% of them seen just once. This clonotype occurred a few times. This TCR derives from a woman aged 25 to 39 in good health. The sequencing sample was made of blood. The genes are TRBV28 and TRBJ2-5; perhaps TRBD1 as D (6 bases). CDR3 in amino acids: CASSAEGVETQYF. The CDR3 bases are TGTGCCAGCAGTGCCGAGGGGGTGGAGACCCAGTACTTC.